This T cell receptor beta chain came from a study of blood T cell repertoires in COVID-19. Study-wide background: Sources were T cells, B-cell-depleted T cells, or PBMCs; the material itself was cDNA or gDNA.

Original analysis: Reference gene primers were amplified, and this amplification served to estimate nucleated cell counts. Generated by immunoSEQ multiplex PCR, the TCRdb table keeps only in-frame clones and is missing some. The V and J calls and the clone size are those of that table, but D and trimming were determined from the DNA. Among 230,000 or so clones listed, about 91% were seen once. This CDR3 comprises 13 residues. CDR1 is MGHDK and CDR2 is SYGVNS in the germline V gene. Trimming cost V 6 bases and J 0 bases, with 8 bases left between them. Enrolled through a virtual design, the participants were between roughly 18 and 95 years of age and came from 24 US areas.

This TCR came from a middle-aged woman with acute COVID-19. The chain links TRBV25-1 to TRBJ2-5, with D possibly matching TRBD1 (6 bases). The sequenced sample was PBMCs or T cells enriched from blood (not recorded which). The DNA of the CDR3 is TGTGCCAGCAGGGACAGCAACCAAGAGACCCAGTACTTC. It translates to CASRDSNQETQYF. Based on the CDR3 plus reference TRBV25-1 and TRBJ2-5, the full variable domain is EADIYQTPRYLVIGTGKKITLECSQTMGHDKMYWYQQDPGMELHLIHYSYGVNSTEKGDLSSESTVSRIRTEHFPLTLESARPSHTSQYLCASRDSNQETQYFGPGTRLLVL.